This T cell receptor (beta chain) was sequenced for a study of T cell changes during pregnancy in multiple sclerosis. V was pared by 5 bases and J by 0 bases, with 15 bases of the junction left unmatched. Germline-derived CDR1 and CDR2 are SGHTA and FQGNSA. CDR3 size: 19 residues. TCRdb's copy holds only in-frame clones and misses some; the assay was immunoSEQ multiplex PCR. The data show about 57,000 clones, roughly nine tenths seen once. This clone appeared a single time. The sequence was obtained from a female donor in good health, enrolled as a control in a pregnancy study. The chain recombines TRBV7-2 with TRBJ2-3; 9 bases agree with TRBD2. The material was peripheral blood, obtained in the first trimester of pregnancy. DNA of the CDR3: TGTGCCAGCAGCCCAATGGGGGCTCTAGCGGGGTACAGCACAGATACGCAGTATTTT. It is translated as CASSPMGALAGYSTDTQYF.